A selection of T cell receptor beta chains follows, all from one sample in a study of blood T cell repertoires in COVID-19. The data were produced by immunoSEQ multiplex PCR, yet TCRdb's version contains in-frame clones alone and is incomplete. This table holds approximately 120,000 clones, 81% found once. The sample taken for sequencing was peripheral blood. These receptors all stem from a human donor in a cohort sampled during active COVID-19. The CDR3 runs from the conserved cysteine through the conserved F or W. Fields, in order: D gene, J gene, clone size, CDR3 length, V gene, CDR3 protein, CDR3 DNA. D genes are given only for firm matches. Clone size, where shown, is once, few, many, or a class for clones that have expanded.

>TRBD2|TRBJ2-7|few|15|TRBV10-3
CAISESAGGLHEQYF
TGTGCCATCAGTGAGTCTGCGGGAGGGCTCCACGAGCAGTACTTC
>NA|TRBJ2-5|NA|13|TRBV7-6
CASSLFGEETQYF
TGTGCCAGCAGCCTCTTCGGGGAGGAGACCCAGTACTTC
>TRBD1|TRBJ1-4|NA|16|TRBV7-7
CASSSGTGRSNEKLFF
TGTGCCAGCAGCTCTGGGACAGGGAGATCTAATGAAAAACTGTTTTTT
>TRBD1|TRBJ2-7|few|13|TRBV29-1
CSVRQGESYEQYF
TGCAGCGTTCGTCAGGGGGAATCCTACGAGCAGTACTTC
>TRBD1|TRBJ1-3|NA|14|TRBV6-5
CASSLTGGGNTIYF
TGTGCCAGCAGTTTAACAGGGGGCGGAAACACCATATATTTT
>NA|TRBJ2-7|NA|15|TRBV30
CAWRRQAASGYEQYF
TGTGCCTGGAGAAGACAGGCCGCGTCTGGCTACGAGCAGTACTTC
>NA|TRBJ1-5|NA|15|TRBV19
CASSMLGASNQPQHF
TGTGCCAGTAGTATGTTGGGGGCGAGCAATCAGCCCCAGCATTTT
>TRBD2|TRBJ2-7|NA|16|TRBV3-1/TRBV3-2
CASSQDPSGSGYEQYF
TGTGCCAGCAGCCAAGATCCTAGCGGGAGCGGGTACGAGCAGTACTTC
>NA|TRBJ2-7|NA|15|TRBV6-1
CASSETQGVNYEQYF
TGTGCCAGCAGTGAAACACAGGGTGTCAACTACGAGCAGTACTTC
>TRBD2|TRBJ2-3|NA|14|TRBV5-1
CASSLAGGKDTQYF
TGCGCCAGCAGCTTAGCGGGAGGGAAAGATACGCAGTATTTT
>NA|TRBJ1-3|NA|15|TRBV19
CASSRSQGTGNTIYF
TGTGCCAGTAGTAGATCCCAGGGTACTGGAAACACCATATATTTT
>TRBD2|TRBJ2-7|NA|15|TRBV19
CASSTTSASTGEQYF
TGTGCCAGTAGTACCACTAGCGCCTCTACCGGGGAGCAGTACTTC
>NA|TRBJ2-3|once|17|TRBV6-1
CASSEDIRGGRTDTQYF
TGTGCCAGCAGTGAGGACATAAGGGGTGGGCGCACAGATACGCAGTATTTT
>NA|TRBJ2-3|NA|19|TRBV5-6
CASSLFKRWQDNSTDTQYF
TGTGCCAGCAGCTTGTTTAAAAGGTGGCAGGACAATAGCACAGATACGCAGTATTTT
>TRBD1|TRBJ1-3|NA|15|TRBV30
CAWEGQGITGNTIYF
TGTGCCTGGGAGGGACAGGGGATCACTGGAAACACCATATATTTT
>TRBD1|TRBJ1-5|NA|15|TRBV4-3
CASSQGTGWNQPQHF
TGCGCCAGCAGCCAAGGGACAGGGTGGAATCAGCCCCAGCATTTT
>NA|TRBJ1-1|NA|17|TRBV6-1
CASSDRGGGGMNTEAFF
TGTGCCAGCAGTGACCGCGGGGGGGGCGGAATGAACACTGAAGCTTTCTTT
>TRBD1|TRBJ2-5|few|14|TRBV5-8
CASSPGTAQETQYF
TGTGCCAGCAGCCCCGGGACAGCGCAAGAGACCCAGTACTTC
>NA|TRBJ2-7|NA|14|TRBV3-1/TRBV3-2
CASSQDRGSFEQYF
TGTGCCAGCAGCCAAGATCGGGGGAGTTTCGAGCAGTACTTC
>NA|TRBJ2-7|once|17|TRBV18
CASSPVVADLSFYEQYF
TGTGCCAGCTCACCGGTGGTAGCAGATCTTTCATTCTACGAGCAGTACTTC
>NA|TRBJ1-2|NA|14|TRBV7-2
CASSWGRGNYGYTF
TGTGCCAGCAGCTGGGGAAGGGGTAACTATGGCTACACCTTC
>NA|TRBJ1-1|NA|13|TRBV7-2
CASSLGINSQAFF
TGTGCCAGCAGCTTAGGAATTAACAGCCAAGCTTTCTTT
>NA|TRBJ2-7|NA|11|TRBV25-1
CASKLIYEQYF
TGTGCCAGCAAACTAATCTACGAGCAGTACTTC
>NA|TRBJ1-2|NA|14|TRBV5-1
CASSLGTDHYGYTF
TGCGCCAGCAGCTTGGGTACAGATCACTATGGCTACACCTTC
>NA|TRBJ2-7|NA|14|TRBV6-1
CASSEAAGPPEQYF
TGTGCCAGCAGTGAAGCGGCGGGTCCGCCTGAGCAGTACTTC
>NA|TRBJ1-5|NA|18|TRBV6-2/TRBV6-3
CASSSLASGELGNQPQHF
TGTGCCAGCAGCTCCCTGGCGTCAGGGGAGTTGGGCAATCAGCCCCAGCATTTT
>TRBD1|TRBJ1-4|few|15|TRBV2
CASRLQGLTNEKLFF
TGTGCCAGCAGGCTACAGGGGCTAACTAATGAAAAACTGTTTTTT
>NA|TRBJ1-4|NA|15|TRBV7-6
CASSLARHTNEKLFF
TGTGCCAGCAGCTTAGCGCGACATACTAATGAAAAACTGTTTTTT
>TRBD1|TRBJ2-5|NA|14|TRBV3-1/TRBV3-2
CASSRRQGPETQYF
TGTGCCAGCAGCCGAAGACAGGGACCAGAGACCCAGTACTTC
>TRBD2|TRBJ2-7|NA|15|TRBV4-2
CASSQLAGVVHEQYF
TGTGCCAGCAGCCAGTTAGCGGGAGTCGTCCACGAGCAGTACTTC
>TRBD1|TRBJ2-7|NA|14|TRBV2
CASRNGQGTYEQYF
TGTGCCAGCAGAAATGGACAGGGGACTTACGAGCAGTACTTC
>TRBD1|TRBJ2-7|NA|15|TRBV5-1
CASSQLGQGAYEQYF
TGCGCCAGCAGCCAACTAGGACAGGGGGCTTACGAGCAGTACTTC
>NA|TRBJ2-2|once|16|TRBV7-6
CASSRQTFLNTGELFF
TGTGCCAGCAGCCGACAGACATTTTTGAACACCGGGGAGCTGTTTTTT
>NA|TRBJ1-3|NA|16|TRBV9
CASSVDRAYSGNTIYF
TGTGCCAGCAGCGTAGACAGGGCTTACTCTGGAAACACCATATATTTT
>TRBD1|TRBJ2-7|NA|14|TRBV30
CAWSVLGTANEQYF
TGTGCCTGGAGTGTACTAGGGACAGCTAACGAGCAGTACTTC
>TRBD1|TRBJ1-5|NA|14|TRBV27
CASSLSGGPQPQHF
TGTGCCAGCAGTTTATCAGGGGGCCCCCAGCCCCAGCATTTT
>NA|TRBJ2-5|few|14|TRBV6-4
CASSDSSGEETQYF
TGTGCCAGCAGTGACTCATCGGGAGAAGAGACCCAGTACTTC
>NA|TRBJ1-5|few|15|TRBV30
CAWSVRGRGNQPQHF
TGTGCCTGGAGTGTCCGGGGTCGAGGCAATCAGCCCCAGCATTTT
>TRBD2|TRBJ2-7|NA|15|TRBV5-6
CASSLAPSGNYEQYF
TGTGCCAGCAGCTTGGCTCCTAGCGGGAACTACGAGCAGTACTTC
>TRBD2|TRBJ2-2|NA|18|TRBV4-2
CASSQEYGRAPNTGELFF
TGTGCCAGCAGCCAAGAATACGGGAGGGCCCCGAACACCGGGGAGCTGTTTTTT
>TRBD1|TRBJ1-5|NA|17|TRBV30
CAWTRGRPLSGDQPQHF
TGTGCCTGGACAAGGGGGCGTCCCTTGTCGGGCGATCAGCCCCAGCATTTT
>TRBD1|TRBJ1-3|NA|16|TRBV7-7
CASSPGKGAKGNTIYF
TGTGCCAGCAGCCCTGGGAAGGGGGCAAAGGGGAACACCATATATTTT
>NA|TRBJ2-7|NA|14|TRBV7-9
CASSSISGNYEQYF
TGTGCCAGCAGCTCGATAAGCGGAAACTACGAGCAGTACTTC